This T cell receptor (beta chain) was recovered during a study of cytomegalovirus exposure and HLA in healthy donors. Data came from immunoSEQ multiplex PCR; TCRdb stores just in-frame clones and leaves some out. The table lists some 140,000 clones, approximately 86% of them singletons. The germline V gene encodes CDR1 MGHRA and CDR2 YSYEKL. V lost 0 bases and J 6 bases, leaving 12 bases between the germline ends. The CDR3 totals 16 residues. The genes are TRBV4-1 and TRBJ1-6; no firm D call. The receptor was isolated from a human donor in good health. Material for sequencing was PBMCs. In DNA form, the CDR3 reads TGCGCCAGCAGCCAAGAGGAGGAAGTCCTTAATTCACCCCTCCACTTT. Protein sequence: CASSQEEEVLNSPLHF.